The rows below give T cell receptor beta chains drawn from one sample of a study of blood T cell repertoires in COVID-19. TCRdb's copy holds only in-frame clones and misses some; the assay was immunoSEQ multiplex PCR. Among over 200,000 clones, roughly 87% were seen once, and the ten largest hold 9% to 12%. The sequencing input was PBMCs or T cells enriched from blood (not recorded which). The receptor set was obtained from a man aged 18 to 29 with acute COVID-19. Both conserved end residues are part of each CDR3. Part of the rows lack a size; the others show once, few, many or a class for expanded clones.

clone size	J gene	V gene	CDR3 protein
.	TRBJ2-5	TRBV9	CASSAQGAQETQYF
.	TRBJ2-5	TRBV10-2	CASSPPGGQETQYF
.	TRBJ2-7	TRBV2	CASSELTSGTLEQYF
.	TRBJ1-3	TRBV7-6	CASSRGQGPHSGNTIYF
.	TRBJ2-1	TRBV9	CASGVGTTGIEQFF
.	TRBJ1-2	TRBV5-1	CASSDWTGVGGYTF
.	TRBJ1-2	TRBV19	CASSMGAIIYRTSHLFGYTF
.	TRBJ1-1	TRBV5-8	CASSLLGGATEAFF
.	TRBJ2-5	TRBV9	CASSAGGQGVETQYF
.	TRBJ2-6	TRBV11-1	CASSFAGAGANVLTF
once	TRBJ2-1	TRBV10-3	CAITDRGSYNEQFF
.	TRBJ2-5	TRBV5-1	CASSKGQAETQYF
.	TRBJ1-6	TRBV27	CASSYGQGRSPLHF
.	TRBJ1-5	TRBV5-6	CASSLTAGFSVVSNQPQHF
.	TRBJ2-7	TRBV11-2	CASSLEFRGLQEQYF
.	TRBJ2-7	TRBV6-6	CASRPRDSSYEQYF
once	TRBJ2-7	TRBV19	CASSRTGNSYEQYF
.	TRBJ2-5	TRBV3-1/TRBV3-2	CASSQARETQYF
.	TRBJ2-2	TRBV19	CASLKLAATGELFF
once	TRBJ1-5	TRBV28	CASSTEGTGIDQPQHF
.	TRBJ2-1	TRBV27	CASSLSGPNEQFF
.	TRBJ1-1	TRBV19	CASRPLGADTEAFF
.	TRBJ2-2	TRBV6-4	CASSDQGGESGTGELFF
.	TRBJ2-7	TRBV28	CASSSKGDTTTYEQYF
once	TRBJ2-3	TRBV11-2	CASSLGFPSGTDTQYF
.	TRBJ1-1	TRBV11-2	CASSKRRINTEAFF
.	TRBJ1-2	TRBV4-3	CASSQSPNYGYTF
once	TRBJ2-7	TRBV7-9	CASSLATSGTDEQYF
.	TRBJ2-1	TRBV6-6	CASSDSNEQFF
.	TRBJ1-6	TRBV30	CAWTFGQGNSPLHF
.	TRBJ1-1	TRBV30	CAWSVQAGWGTEAFF
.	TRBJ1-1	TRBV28	CASSLGSQRFDRRLQKAFF
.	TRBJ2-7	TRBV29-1	CSVVRQATYEQYF
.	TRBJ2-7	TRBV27	CASSNDRDYEQYF
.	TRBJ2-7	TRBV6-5	CASTIQTRSSYEQYF
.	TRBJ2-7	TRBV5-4	CASSFTQGYEQYF
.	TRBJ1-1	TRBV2	CASREDRGGTEAFF
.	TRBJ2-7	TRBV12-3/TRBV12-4	CASSRDSYEQYF
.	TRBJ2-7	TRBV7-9	CASSPRTGGRNEQYF
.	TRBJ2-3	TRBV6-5	CASSYHGFTDTQYF
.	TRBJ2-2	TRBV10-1	CASNFQGGGELFF
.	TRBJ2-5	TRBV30	CAWSPGQEGKETQYF
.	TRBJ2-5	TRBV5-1	CASSLPERGLETQYF
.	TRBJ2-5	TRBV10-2	CASTLAGGQETQYF
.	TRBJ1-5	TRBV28	CASSRTGADQPQHF
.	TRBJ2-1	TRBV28	CASMTGAYNEQFF
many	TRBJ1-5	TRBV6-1	CASSELGQGGQPQHF
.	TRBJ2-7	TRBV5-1	CASSTGLAGSTYEQYF
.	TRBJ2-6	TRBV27	CASSLSIRGLAGVSGANVLTF
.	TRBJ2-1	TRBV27	CASSSQGAGNEQFF
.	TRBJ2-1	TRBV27	CASSLSGAGGPYNEQFF
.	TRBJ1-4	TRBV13	CASSSQGARATNEKLFF
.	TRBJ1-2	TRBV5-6	CASSLGTGTPGYTF
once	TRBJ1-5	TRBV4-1	CASSLRGQGNQPQHF
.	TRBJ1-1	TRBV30	CAWGTGGNTEAFF
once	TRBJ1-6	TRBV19	CASRIGGLENSPLHF
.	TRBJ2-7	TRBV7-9	CASSLEVARSVHEQYF
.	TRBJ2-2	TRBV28	CASSMAGVTGELFF
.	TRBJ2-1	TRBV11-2	CASSSLAGGDNEQFF
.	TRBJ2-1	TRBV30	CAWRKGRDSRYNEQFF